The 9 T cell receptor beta chains listed next were all sequenced from one sample in a study of technical replicates of blood from several donors. Profiling relied on immunoSEQ multiplex PCR, and the TCRdb table lists in-frame clones only, not all of them. The repertoire holds approximately 93,000 clones, with about 94% as singletons. The sample was T cells isolated from PBMCs. These receptors were collected from a human donor in good health.

The chain employs TRBV5-1 and TRBJ1-1, with 7 bases matching TRBD1. The trim removed 3 bases at V and 1 base at J, leaving 6 bases unmatched. This CDR3 has 15 amino acids. Germline CDR1 and CDR2: SGHRS and YFSETQ. DNA of the CDR3: TGCGCCAGCAGCTGGGTCGGGACAGAGAACACTGAAGCTTTCTTT. Translated: CASSWVGTENTEAFF.

The V call is TRBV19, the J call TRBJ2-1, with TRBD2 as a possible D gene (6 bases). CDR1 and CDR2 from the germline V gene are LNHDA and SQIVND (reference sequence). V was clipped by 4 bases and J by 0 bases, with 10 bases between them. CDR3 length: 15 amino acids. CDR3 sequence: CASSRGRSSYNEQFF. Here the CDR3 DNA reads TGTGCCAGTAGTAGGGGGAGGAGCTCCTACAATGAGCAGTTCTTC.

The chain has TRBV7-9 and TRBJ2-5; the D gene is possibly TRBD1 (6 bases). The CDR3 consists of 14 residues. Per the germline V gene, CDR1 is SEHNR and CDR2 is FQNEAQ (reference sequence). V was cut by 7 bases and J by 7 bases, with 19 bases left in between. CDR3 sequence reads: CASTRPGTLPTQYF. The CDR3 nucleotides read TGTGCCAGCACCCGACCCGGGACACTCCCGACCCAGTACTTC.

The chain uses TRBV5-6 and TRBJ2-3; the match to TRBD2 covers 8 bases. The trim removed 4 bases at V and 2 bases at J, leaving 6 bases unmatched. The CDR3 totals 15 residues. CDR1 is SGHDT and CDR2 is YYEEEE in the germline V gene. CDR3 in amino acids: CASSPGGGFTDTQYF. The CDR3 region has the DNA TGTGCCAGCAGCCCCGGGGGGGGTTTCACAGATACGCAGTATTTT.

J is TRBJ2-7 and V is TRBV5-6, with TRBD1 identical over 7 bases. The CDR3 loop spans 14 amino acids. V dropped 0 bases and J dropped 2; count of bases not matched to a gene: 2. Germline V gives CDR1 SGHDT, CDR2 YYEEEE. The CDR3 sequence: CASSLGTGTYEQYF. CDR3 nucleotide sequence: TGTGCCAGCAGCTTGGGGACAGGAACCTACGAGCAGTACTTC.

This clone was seen just once. The chain combines TRBV27 with TRBJ1-4; weak D call: TRBD1 (6 bases). CDR1 is MNHEY, CDR2 SMNVEV, per germline (reference sequence). Trimming removed 6 bases from V and 8 bases from J, with 16 bases in between. CDR3 size: 14 residues. The CDR3 region is CASRPRGDPEKLFF. DNA of the CDR3: TGTGCCAGCAGACCCAGGGGTGACCCAGAAAAACTGTTTTTT.

CDR3 protein: CSVKIAGVTDTQYF. The DNA for the CDR3 is TGCAGCGTTAAAATAGCGGGAGTAACAGATACGCAGTATTTT. The chain combines TRBV29-1 with TRBJ2-3; 9 bases align to TRBD2. Trimming at V came to 5 bases and at J to 3 bases, leaving 6 bases not matched to a gene. CDR1 SQVTM and CDR2 ANQGSEA come from the germline V gene. This CDR3 contains 14 residues.

This rearrangement joins TRBV7-9 to TRBJ1-1, with unresolved D. CDR1 and CDR2 from the germline V gene are SEHNR and FQNEAQ (reference sequence). This CDR3 is built from 15 residues. The ends were cut back, 4 bases at V and 5 bases at J, with 17 bases in the middle. The CDR3 coding sequence is TGTGCCAGCAGCTCCACCCGGGAGGGTTATACTGAAGCTTTCTTT. The encoded protein is CASSSTREGYTEAFF. The whole variable domain, filled in from reference TRBV7-9 and TRBJ1-1, reads DTGVSQNPRHKITKRGQNVTFRCDPISEHNRLYWYRQTLGQGPEFLTYFQNEAQLEKSRLLSDRFSAERPKGSFSTLEIQRTEQGDSAMYLCASSSTREGYTEAFFGQGTRLTVV.

The table lists this clone with a count of one. The chain uses TRBV5-1 and TRBJ1-1; the D gene is possibly TRBD1 (5 bases). Trimming cost V 3 bases and J 1 base, with 10 bases left between them. This CDR3 is built from 14 residues. Germline assignment: CDR1 SGHRS and CDR2 YFSETQ. The CDR3: CASSWGGTNTEAFF. In nucleotides, the CDR3 is TGCGCCAGCAGCTGGGGGGGAACGAACACTGAAGCTTTCTTT.